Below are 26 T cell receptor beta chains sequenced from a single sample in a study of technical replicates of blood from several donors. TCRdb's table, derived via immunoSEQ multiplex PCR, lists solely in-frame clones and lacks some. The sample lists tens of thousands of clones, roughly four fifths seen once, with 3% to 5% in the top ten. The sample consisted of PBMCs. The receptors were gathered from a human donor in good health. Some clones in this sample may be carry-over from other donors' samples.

The CDR3 sequence: CASSQESGGGTDTQYF. CDR3 DNA: TGTGCCAGCAGCCAGGAGAGCGGGGGGGGTACAGATACGCAGTATTTT. J is TRBJ2-3 and V is TRBV4-2, with TRBD2 matching 10 bases. Germline CDR1 and CDR2: LGHNA and YNFKEQ. The J segment lost 3 bases and the V segment lost 3 bases, leaving 6 bases of the junction unmatched. CDR3 size: 16 residues.

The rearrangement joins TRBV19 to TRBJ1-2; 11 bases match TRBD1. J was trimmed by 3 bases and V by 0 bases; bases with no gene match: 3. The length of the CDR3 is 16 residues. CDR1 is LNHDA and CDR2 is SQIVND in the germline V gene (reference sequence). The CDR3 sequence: CASSIDGQGAYYGYTF. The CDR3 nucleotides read TGTGCCAGTAGTATAGATGGACAGGGGGCCTACTATGGCTACACCTTC.

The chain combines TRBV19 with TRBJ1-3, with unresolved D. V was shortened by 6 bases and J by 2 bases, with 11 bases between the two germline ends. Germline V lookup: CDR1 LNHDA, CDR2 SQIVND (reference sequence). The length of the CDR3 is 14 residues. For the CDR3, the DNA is TGTGCCAGTAGCCGCAGTAATCCTGGAAACACCATATATTTT. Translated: CASSRSNPGNTIYF.

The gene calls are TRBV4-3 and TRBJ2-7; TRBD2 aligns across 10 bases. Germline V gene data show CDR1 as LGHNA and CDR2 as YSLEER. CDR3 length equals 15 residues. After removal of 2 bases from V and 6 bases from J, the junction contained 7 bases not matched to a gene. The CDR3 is CASSQFSGGAFEQYF. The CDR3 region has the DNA TGCGCCAGCAGCCAATTCAGCGGGGGGGCGTTCGAGCAGTACTTC.

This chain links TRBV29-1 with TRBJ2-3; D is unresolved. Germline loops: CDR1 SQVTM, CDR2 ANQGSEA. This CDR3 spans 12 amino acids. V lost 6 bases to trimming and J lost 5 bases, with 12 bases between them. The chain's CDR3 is CSVVKARDTQYF. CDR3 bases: TGCAGCGTGGTTAAAGCGAGAGATACGCAGTATTTT.

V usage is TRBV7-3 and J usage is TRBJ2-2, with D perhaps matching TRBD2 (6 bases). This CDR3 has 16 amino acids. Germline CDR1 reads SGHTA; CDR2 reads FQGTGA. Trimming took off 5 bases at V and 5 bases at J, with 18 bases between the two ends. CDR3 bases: TGTGCCAGCAGCCAAGGTGGGAGGCCGCGAACCGGGGAGCTGTTTTTT. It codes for CASSQGGRPRTGELFF.

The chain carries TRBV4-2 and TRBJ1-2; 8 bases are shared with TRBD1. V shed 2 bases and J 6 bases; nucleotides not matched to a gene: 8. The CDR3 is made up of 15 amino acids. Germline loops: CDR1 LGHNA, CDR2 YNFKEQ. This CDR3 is CASSQIQGAADGYTF. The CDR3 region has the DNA TGTGCCAGCAGCCAAATTCAGGGGGCGGCTGATGGCTACACCTTC.

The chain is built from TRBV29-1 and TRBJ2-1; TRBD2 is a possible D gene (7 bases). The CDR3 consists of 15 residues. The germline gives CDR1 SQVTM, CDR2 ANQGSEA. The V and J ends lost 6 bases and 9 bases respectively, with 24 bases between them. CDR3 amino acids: CSVTRILRGGGEQFF. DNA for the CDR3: TGCAGCGTGACCAGGATTCTTAGGGGGGGAGGTGAGCAGTTCTTC.

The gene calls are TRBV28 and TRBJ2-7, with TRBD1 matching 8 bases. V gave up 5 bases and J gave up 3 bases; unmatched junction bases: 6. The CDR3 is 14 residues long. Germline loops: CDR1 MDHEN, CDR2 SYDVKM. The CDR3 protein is CASSRGQGVYEQYF. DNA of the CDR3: TGTGCCAGCAGTAGAGGACAGGGTGTCTACGAGCAGTACTTC.

As DNA, the CDR3 is TGTGCCAGCAGCACAAGCGGGAGAGCTACCAGGGGAGAGACCCAGTACTTC. Amino acid sequence: CASSTSGRATRGETQYF. This chain links TRBV9 with TRBJ2-5; 8 bases agree with TRBD2. This CDR3 is built from 17 residues. The V gene's germline CDR1 is SGDLS and CDR2 YYNGEE. V gave up 4 bases and J gave up 4 bases; unmatched junction bases: 15.

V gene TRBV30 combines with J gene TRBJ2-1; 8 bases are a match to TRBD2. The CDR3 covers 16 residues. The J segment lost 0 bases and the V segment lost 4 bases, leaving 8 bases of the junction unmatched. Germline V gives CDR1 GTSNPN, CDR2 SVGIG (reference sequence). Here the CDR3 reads CAWNRAGGSSYNEQFF. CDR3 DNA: TGTGCCTGGAATAGGGCGGGGGGCAGCTCCTACAATGAGCAGTTCTTC. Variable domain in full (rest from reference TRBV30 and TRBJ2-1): SQTIHQWPATLVQPVGSPLSLECTVEGTSNPNLYWYRQAAGRGLQLLFYSVGIGQISSEVPQNLSASRPQDRQFILSSKKLLLSDSGFYLCAWNRAGGSSYNEQFFGPGTRLTVL.

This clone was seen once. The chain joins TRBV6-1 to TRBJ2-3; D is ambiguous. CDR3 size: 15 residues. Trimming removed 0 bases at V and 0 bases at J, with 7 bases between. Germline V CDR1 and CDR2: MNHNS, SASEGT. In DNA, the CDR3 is TGTGCCAGCAGTGAAGCGTCTTCTAGCACAGATACGCAGTATTTT. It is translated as CASSEASSSTDTQYF.

The CDR3 is CASSQVGLAGGPRFNYEQYF. CDR3 nucleotide sequence: TGTGCCAGCAGCCAAGTGGGACTAGCGGGAGGGCCCCGGTTTAACTACGAGCAGTACTTC. The V and J genes are TRBV28 and TRBJ2-7; 16 positions match TRBD2. CDR3 length: 20 amino acids. Trimming cost V 6 bases and J 3 bases; bases outside gene matches: 17. CDR1 MDHEN and CDR2 SYDVKM come from the germline V gene. The whole variable domain, filled in from reference TRBV28 and TRBJ2-7, reads DVKVTQSSRYLVKRTGEKVFLECVQDMDHENMFWYRQDPGLGLRLIYFSYDVKMKEKGDIPEGYSVSREKKERFSLILESASTNQTSMYLCASSQVGLAGGPRFNYEQYFGPGTRLTVT.

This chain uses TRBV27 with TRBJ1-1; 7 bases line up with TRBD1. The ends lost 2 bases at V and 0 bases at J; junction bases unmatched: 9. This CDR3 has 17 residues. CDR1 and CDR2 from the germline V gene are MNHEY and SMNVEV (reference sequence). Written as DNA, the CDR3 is TGTGCCAGCAGTTTAGTGGGGACAGCGCCGATGAACACTGAAGCTTTCTTT. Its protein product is CASSLVGTAPMNTEAFF.

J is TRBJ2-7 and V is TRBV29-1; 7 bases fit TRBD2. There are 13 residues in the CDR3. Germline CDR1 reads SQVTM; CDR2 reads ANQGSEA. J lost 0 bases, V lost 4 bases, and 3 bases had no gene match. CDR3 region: CSVGLAGSYEQYF. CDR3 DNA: TGCAGCGTTGGGTTAGCGGGCTCCTACGAGCAGTACTTC.

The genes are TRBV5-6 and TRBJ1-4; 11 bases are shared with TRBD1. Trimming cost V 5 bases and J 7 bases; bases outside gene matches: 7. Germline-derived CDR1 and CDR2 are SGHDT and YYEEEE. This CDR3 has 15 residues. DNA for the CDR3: TGTGCCAGCAGACTTACCGGGACAGGGGGTGAAAAACTGTTTTTT. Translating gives CASRLTGTGGEKLFF.

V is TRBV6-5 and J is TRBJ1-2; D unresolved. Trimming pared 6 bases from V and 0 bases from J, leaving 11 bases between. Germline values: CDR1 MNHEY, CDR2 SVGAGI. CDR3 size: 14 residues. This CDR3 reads CASRSPGTNYGYTF. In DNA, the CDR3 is TGTGCCAGCAGGTCCCCCGGGACTAACTATGGCTACACCTTC.

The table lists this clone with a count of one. The DNA for the CDR3 is TGTGCCTGGATTCCGCCTGGACAGGGGCATCGGGGGGAGCTGTTTTTT. It encodes CAWIPPGQGHRGELFF. The V gene is TRBV30, the J gene TRBJ2-2; 9 bases match TRBD1. The CDR3 totals 16 residues. Germline lookup yields CDR1 GTSNPN and CDR2 SVGIG (reference sequence). J lost 8 bases, V lost 4 bases, and 14 bases had no gene match.

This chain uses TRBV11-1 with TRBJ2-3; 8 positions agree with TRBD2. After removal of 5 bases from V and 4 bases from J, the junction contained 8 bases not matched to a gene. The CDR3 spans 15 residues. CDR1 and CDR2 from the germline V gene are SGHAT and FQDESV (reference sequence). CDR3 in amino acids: CASSRYSGASDTQYF. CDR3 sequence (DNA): TGTGCCAGCAGCCGTTATAGCGGGGCCTCAGATACGCAGTATTTT. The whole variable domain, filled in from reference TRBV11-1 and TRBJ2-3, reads EAEVAQSPRYKITEKSQAVAFWCDPISGHATLYWYRQILGQGPELLVQFQDESVVDDSQLPKDRFSAERLKGVDSTLKIQPAELGDSAMYLCASSRYSGASDTQYFGPGTRLTVL.

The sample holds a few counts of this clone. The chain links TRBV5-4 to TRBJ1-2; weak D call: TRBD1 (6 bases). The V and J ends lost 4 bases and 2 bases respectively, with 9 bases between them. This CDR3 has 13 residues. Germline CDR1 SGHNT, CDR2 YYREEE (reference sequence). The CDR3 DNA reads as TGTGCCAGCAGCACCACAGGGAACTATGGCTACACCTTC. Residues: CASSTTGNYGYTF.

CDR3 DNA: TGCGCCAGCAGCCTCAACGGGAGAGCCGAGCCCCAGCATTTT. As protein: CASSLNGRAEPQHF. The chain has TRBV5-1 and TRBJ1-5; D uncertain. Germline V gene lookup returns CDR1 SGHRS and CDR2 YFSETQ. V lost 4 bases and J 8 bases, leaving 16 bases between the germline ends. CDR3 length: 14 residues. The whole variable domain, remainder taken from reference TRBV5-1 and TRBJ1-5, is KAGVTQTPRYLIKTRGQQVTLSCSPISGHRSVSWYQQTPGQGLQFLFEYFSETQRNKGNFPGRFSGRQFSNSRSEMNVSTLELGDSALYLCASSLNGRAEPQHFGDGTRLSIL.

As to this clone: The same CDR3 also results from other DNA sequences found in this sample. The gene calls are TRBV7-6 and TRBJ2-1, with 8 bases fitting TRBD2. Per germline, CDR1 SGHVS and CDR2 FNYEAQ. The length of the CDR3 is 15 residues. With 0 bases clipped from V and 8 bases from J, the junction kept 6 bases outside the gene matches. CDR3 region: CASSLASGTGHEQFF. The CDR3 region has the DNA TGTGCCAGCAGCTTAGCTAGCGGGACGGGTCATGAGCAGTTCTTC.

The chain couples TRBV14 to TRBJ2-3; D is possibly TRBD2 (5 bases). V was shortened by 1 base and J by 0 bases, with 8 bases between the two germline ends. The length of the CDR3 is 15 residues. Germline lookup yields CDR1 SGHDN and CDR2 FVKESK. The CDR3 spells CASSQGSGSTDTQYF. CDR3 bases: TGTGCCAGCAGCCAAGGCTCGGGAAGCACAGATACGCAGTATTTT.

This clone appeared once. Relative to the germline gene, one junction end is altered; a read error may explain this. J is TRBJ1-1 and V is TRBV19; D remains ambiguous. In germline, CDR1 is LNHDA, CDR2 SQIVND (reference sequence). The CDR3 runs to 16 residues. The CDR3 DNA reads TGTGCCAGTAGTTTAGAGCCTGAACGTATAGACACTGAAGCTTTCTTT. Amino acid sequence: CASSLEPERIDTEAFF. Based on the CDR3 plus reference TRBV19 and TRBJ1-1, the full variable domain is DGGITQSPKYLFRKEGQNVTLSCEQNLNHDAMYWYRQDPGQGLRLIYYSQIVNDFQKGDIAEGYSVSREKKESFPLTVTSAQKNPTAFYLCASSLEPERIDTEAFFGQGTRLTVV.

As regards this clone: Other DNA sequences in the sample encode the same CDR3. The CDR3 nucleotides read TGTGCCAGCAGCTTAGCGGATGAGCAGTTCTTC. Its protein is CASSLADEQFF. This chain uses TRBV5-6 with TRBJ2-1; TRBD2 might be the D (5 bases). This CDR3 comprises 11 residues. The V end was cut by 2 bases, the J end by 8 bases, with 5 bases between. Germline CDR1 SGHDT, CDR2 YYEEEE.

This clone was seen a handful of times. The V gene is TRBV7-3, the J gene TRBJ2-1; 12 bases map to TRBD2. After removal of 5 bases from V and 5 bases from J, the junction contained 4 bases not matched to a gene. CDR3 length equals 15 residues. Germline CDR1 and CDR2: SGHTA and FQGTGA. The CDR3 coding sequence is TGTGCCAGCAGCCTTGGACTAGCGGGGCACAATGAGCAGTTCTTC. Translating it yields CASSLGLAGHNEQFF.